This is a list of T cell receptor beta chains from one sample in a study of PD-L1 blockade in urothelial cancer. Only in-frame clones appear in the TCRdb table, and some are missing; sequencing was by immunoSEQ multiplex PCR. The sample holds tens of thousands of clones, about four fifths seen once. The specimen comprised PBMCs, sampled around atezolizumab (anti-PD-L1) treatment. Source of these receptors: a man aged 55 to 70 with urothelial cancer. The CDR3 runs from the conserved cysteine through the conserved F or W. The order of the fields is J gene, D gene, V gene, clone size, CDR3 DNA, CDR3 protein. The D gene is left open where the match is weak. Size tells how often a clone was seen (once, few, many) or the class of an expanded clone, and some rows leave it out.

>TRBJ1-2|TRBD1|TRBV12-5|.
TGTGCTAGTGGTTTAGGCCAGGGGGCGCCGGGCTATGGCTACACCTTC
CASGLGQGAPGYGYTF
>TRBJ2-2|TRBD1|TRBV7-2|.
TGTGCCAGCAGCCCTCACGACAGGGGGACCGGGGAGCTGTTTTTT
CASSPHDRGTGELFF
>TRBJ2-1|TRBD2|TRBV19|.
TGTGCCAGTAGGGTTACCGGGGGGGCCAATGAGCAGTTCTTC
CASRVTGGANEQFF
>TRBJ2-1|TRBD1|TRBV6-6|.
TGTGCCAGCAGTTACTCCCTGGACAGGGTCTATGAGCAGTTCTTC
CASSYSLDRVYEQFF
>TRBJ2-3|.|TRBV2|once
TGTGCCAGCAGTGAAGCAGTGGGCTACACAGATACGCAGTATTTT
CASSEAVGYTDTQYF
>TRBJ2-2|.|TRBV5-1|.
TGCGCCAGCAGCCTGGACAGTGCCACCGGGGAGCTGTTTTTT
CASSLDSATGELFF
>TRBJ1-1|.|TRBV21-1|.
TGTGCCAGCAGCAAAGCGCGGCGGTTGAACACTGAAGCTTTCTTT
CASSKARRLNTEAFF
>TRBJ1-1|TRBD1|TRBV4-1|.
TGCGCCAGCAGCCAAGACCTCCTAAGGGGGCTAACTGAAGCTTTCTTT
CASSQDLLRGLTEAFF
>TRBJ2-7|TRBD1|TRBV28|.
TGTGCCAGCGCTTTCGAAGGACAGGGAAATCAGTACTTC
CASAFEGQGNQYF
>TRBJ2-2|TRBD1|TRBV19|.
TGTGCCAGTAGTGGAAGGACAGGGCAGAGGACCGGGGAGCTGTTTTTT
CASSGRTGQRTGELFF
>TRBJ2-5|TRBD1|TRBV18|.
TGTGCCAGCTCACCAGGACAGGGAGGAGGAGAGACCCAGTACTTC
CASSPGQGGGETQYF
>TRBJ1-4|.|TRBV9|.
TGTGCCAGCAGCGAGCCAGGTGCAACTAATGAAAAACTGTTTTTT
CASSEPGATNEKLFF
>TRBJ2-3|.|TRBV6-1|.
TGTGCCAGCAGAACGGGAGAGGGCACAGATACGCAGTATTTT
CASRTGEGTDTQYF
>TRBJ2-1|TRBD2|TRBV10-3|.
TGTGCCATCAGTGAGGCGGGAGGCTCGGGTGAGCAGTTCTTC
CAISEAGGSGEQFF
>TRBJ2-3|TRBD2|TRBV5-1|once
TGCGCCAGCAGCTTGGGGTCTAGCGGGGGAATAGATACGCAGTATTTT
CASSLGSSGGIDTQYF
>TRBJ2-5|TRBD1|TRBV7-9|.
TGTGCCAGCAGCTCAGCCGGACAGGGGGGAGAGACCCAGTACTTC
CASSSAGQGGETQYF
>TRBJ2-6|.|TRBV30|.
TGTGCCTGGAGTGCGGGGGCCAACGTCCTGACTTTC
CAWSAGANVLTF
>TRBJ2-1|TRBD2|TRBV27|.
TGTGCCAGCAGTTCTGGACTAGCCCACTCCTACAATGAGCAGTTCTTC
CASSSGLAHSYNEQFF
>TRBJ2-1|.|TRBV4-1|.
TGCGCCAGCAGCCATGCGACTGGCCCTACCTCCTACAATGAGCAGTTCTTC
CASSHATGPTSYNEQFF
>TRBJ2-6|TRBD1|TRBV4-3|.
TGCGCCAGCAGCCAAGACCCAGGGGGCTCTGGGGCCAACGTCCTGACTTTC
CASSQDPGGSGANVLTF